This entry is about one T cell receptor beta chain. The antigen is undetermined. The source of the sample is a study of a mutant IDH1 vaccine in newly diagnosed glioma. In the study overall: The therapy given earlier, which was standard therapy, consisted of radiotherapy, temozolomide, or both, and most of the patients received both. Week 47 marked visit V13, whereas week 35 marked visit V12.

Sequenced by immunoSEQ multiplex PCR; TCRdb stores in-frame clones only, minus some. The sample has 45,000 to 55,000 clones, about 79% seen once; the top ten hold 10% to 15%. The CDR3 has 14 amino acids. V trimming: 1 base; J trimming: 12 bases; junction bases outside the gene matches: 7. Germline V lookup: CDR1 SGHNT, CDR2 YYREEE (reference sequence). Time point of the sample: week 35, safety follow-up. Mutant IDH1 20-mer peptide, at 300 ug, made up each vaccine dose, with topical imiquimod. In weeks 1, 3, 5, 7, 11, 15, 19 and 23, patients were immunized, eight times in all. Donors harbored newly found WHO grade 3 or 4 IDH1-mutant, ATRX-lost astrocytomas.

The specimen was PBMCs, collected from a glioma patient whose treatment included an IDH1 peptide vaccine. The genes are TRBV5-4 and TRBJ2-1, with 10 positions matching TRBD2. The receptor was derived from a man in his forties with glioma. Written as DNA, the CDR3 is TGTGCCAGCAGCTTGCAGCGGGAGGGCCCGGGGCAGTTCTTC. It specifies CASSLQREGPGQFF.